These 17 T cell receptor beta chains were all obtained from the same sample, sequenced in a study of beta chain features in type 1 diabetes. General study points: Shorter TCRB CDR3s, moderately but significantly so, marked every one of the four CD4+ subsets in Type 1 diabetes patients.

The antigens for these receptors are not known. All of the isolated RNA was reverse transcribed, so expressed TCRB transcripts were sequenced. The table came from immunoSEQ multiplex PCR; TCRdb's copy has only in-frame clones and leaves some out. Of roughly 340,000 clones detected, approximately 15% appear once; the ten largest clones hold over 0.014%. The sequenced sample consisted of naive CD4+ T cells from blood. The receptors here all came from a woman aged 18-30 years with type 1 diabetes.

V gene TRBV11-3 combines with J gene TRBJ2-7, with D possibly matching TRBD1 (6 bases). V gave up 4 bases and J gave up 4 bases, with 8 bases separating them. Looked up from germline, CDR1 is SGHNT and CDR2 is YENEEA. The length of the CDR3 is 12 residues. CDR3 sequence (DNA): TGTGCCAGCAGCTCCACAGGGTACGAGCAGTACTTC. This codes for CASSSTGYEQYF.

This clone showed up just a few times. The rearrangement joins TRBV7-2 to TRBJ2-3, with 12 bases lining up with TRBD2. V lost 3 bases, J lost 4 bases, and 2 bases stayed unmatched. Germline-derived CDR1 and CDR2 are SGHTA and FQGNSA. The length of the CDR3 is 15 residues. The CDR3 bases are TGTGCCAGCAGCTTGCTAGCGGGAGGGTCAGATACGCAGTATTTT. Its translation is CASSLLAGGSDTQYF. Variable domain in full (rest from reference TRBV7-2 and TRBJ2-3): GAGVSQSPSNKVTEKGKDVELRCDPISGHTALYWYRQSLGQGLEFLIYFQGNSAPDKSGLPSDRFSAERTGGSVSTLTIQRTQQEDSAVYLCASSLLAGGSDTQYFGPGTRLTVL.

This sequence joins TRBV4-2 and TRBJ2-1; 8 nucleotides agree with TRBD2. Trimming cost V 0 bases and J 0 bases; bases outside gene matches: 1. The CDR3 runs 16 residues. Germline lookup yields CDR1 LGHNA and CDR2 YNFKEQ. The CDR3 region is CASSQESGGSYNEQFF. CDR3 in DNA: TGTGCCAGCAGCCAAGAAAGCGGGGGCTCCTACAATGAGCAGTTCTTC.

This clone was picked up a small number of times. The chain joins TRBV5-1 to TRBJ2-4, with D possibly being TRBD2 (5 bases). There are 16 residues in the CDR3. The germline V gene has CDR1 SGHRS and CDR2 YFSETQ. V lost 3 bases to trimming and J lost 0 bases, with 13 bases between them. CDR3 amino acids: CASSSGSSLAKNIQYF. CDR3 nucleotide sequence: TGCGCCAGCAGCTCGGGGAGTAGCCTAGCCAAAAACATTCAGTACTTC. Complete variable domain (other parts from reference TRBV5-1 and TRBJ2-4): KAGVTQTPRYLIKTRGQQVTLSCSPISGHRSVSWYQQTPGQGLQFLFEYFSETQRNKGNFPGRFSGRQFSNSRSEMNVSTLELGDSALYLCASSSGSSLAKNIQYFGAGTRLSVL.

The J gene is TRBJ2-5, the V gene TRBV2; 9 bases match TRBD1. This CDR3 comprises 12 residues. Germline-derived CDR1 and CDR2 are SNHLY and FYNNEI. The J segment lost 5 bases and the V segment lost 10 bases, leaving 5 bases of the junction unmatched. The CDR3 reads CATDRGRETQYF. CDR3 nucleotide sequence: TGTGCCACTGACAGGGGGAGGGAGACCCAGTACTTC.

This clone has a handful of counts. CDR3 region: CASSPPGFLAGAYNEQFF. CDR3 DNA: TGTGCCAGCTCACCACCCGGGTTTCTAGCGGGAGCCTACAATGAGCAGTTCTTC. The rearrangement joins TRBV18 to TRBJ2-1; 10 bases fit TRBD2. Germline V CDR1 and CDR2: KGHSH, LQKENI. CDR3 length: 18 residues. The J segment lost 2 bases and the V segment lost 0 bases, leaving 7 bases of the junction unmatched.

This clone was counted only a few times. The chain is built from TRBV7-9 and TRBJ1-4; the D is unclear. The CDR3 consists of 14 residues. CDR1 and CDR2 (germline): SEHNR, FQNEAQ (reference sequence). V lost 4 bases, J lost 4 bases, and 10 bases lay in between. Here the CDR3 reads CASSSLPGNEKLFF. CDR3 coding DNA: TGTGCCAGCAGCTCCTTACCGGGTAATGAAAAACTGTTTTTT.

This CDR3 reads CASSPMEHGELFF. CDR3 DNA: TGTGCCAGCAGCCCGATGGAGCACGGGGAGCTGTTTTTT. The chain links TRBV7-3 to TRBJ2-2, with D uncertain. CDR1 is SGHTA, CDR2 FQGTGA, per germline. This CDR3 comprises 13 residues. V lost 5 bases and J lost 7, with 11 bases in between.

The gene calls are TRBV18 and TRBJ2-1; 8 nucleotides agree with TRBD1. The V gene end was trimmed by 3 bases and the J gene end by 7 bases; junction bases not matched to a gene: 17. Germline lookup yields CDR1 KGHSH and CDR2 LQKENI. CDR3 size: 18 residues. The CDR3 protein is CASSPILTRQGSGNEQFF. The CDR3 DNA reads TGTGCCAGCTCACCTATTTTAACGCGACAGGGGAGTGGAAATGAGCAGTTCTTC. Supplemented by reference TRBV18 and TRBJ2-1, the full variable domain reads NAGVMQNPRHLVRRRGQEARLRCSPMKGHSHVYWYRQLPEEGLKFMVYLQKENIIDESGMPKERFSAEFPKEGPSILRIQQVVRGDSAAYFCASSPILTRQGSGNEQFFGPGTRLTVL.

This clone occurred a few times. The chain has TRBV6-5 and TRBJ2-3; unclear D gene. CDR3 length: 14 residues. Trimming removed 6 bases at V and 0 bases at J, with 10 bases between. CDR1 is MNHEY, CDR2 SVGAGI, per germline. The CDR3 bases are TGTGCCAGCAGGTCCAGTTATAGCACAGATACGCAGTATTTT. This sequence encodes CASRSSYSTDTQYF.

The chain recombines TRBV7-9 with TRBJ2-1; tentative D call: TRBD1 (5 bases). The V end was cut by 11 bases, the J end by 7 bases, with 21 bases between. This CDR3 comprises 14 residues. Germline V gives CDR1 SEHNR, CDR2 FQNEAQ (reference sequence). The CDR3 is CAVNRLGKGNEQFF. The CDR3 DNA sequence: TGTGCCGTCAATCGTCTAGGGAAGGGGAATGAGCAGTTCTTC.

There are a few counts of this clone. The CDR3 bases are TGTGCCAGCAGCTTGGGACACAATCAGCCCCAGCATTTT. It yields the protein CASSLGHNQPQHF. This sequence joins TRBV7-2 and TRBJ1-5, with a weak D call TRBD1 (6 bases). Per germline, CDR1 SGHTA and CDR2 FQGNSA. The CDR3 covers 13 residues. Trimming shortened V by 3 bases and J by 3 bases, and 6 bases separated the two germline ends.

This clone has only a few counts. The V and J genes are TRBV5-4 and TRBJ2-4; D uncertain. The CDR3 covers 16 residues. Germline CDR1 is SGHNT and CDR2 is YYREEE (reference sequence). Trimming cost V 1 base and J 3 bases, with 14 bases left between them. The CDR3 DNA is TGTGCCAGCAGCTTGCGCTCGATTCCGGGCAAAAACATTCAGTACTTC. Translating gives CASSLRSIPGKNIQYF. Full variable domain (missing parts from reference TRBV5-4 and TRBJ2-4): ETGVTQSPTHLIKTRGQQVTLRCSSQSGHNTVSWYQQALGQGPQFIFQYYREEENGRGNFPPRFSGLQFPNYSSELNVNALELDDSALYLCASSLRSIPGKNIQYFGAGTRLSVL.

The chain carries TRBV7-2 and TRBJ2-7, with TRBD2 matching over 11 bases. The CDR3 has 16 amino acids. Trimming took 5 bases from V and 0 from J; bases not matched to a gene: 6. The germline V gene has CDR1 SGHTA and CDR2 FQGNSA. CDR3 protein: CASSPRTSGLSYEQYF. CDR3 nucleotides: TGTGCCAGCAGCCCCCGGACTAGCGGGCTCTCCTACGAGCAGTACTTC.

This clone was detected a few times. The chain joins TRBV27 to TRBJ2-7, with 16 bases that match TRBD2. The CDR3 length is 19 residues. CDR1 is MNHEY and CDR2 is SMNVEV in the germline V gene (reference sequence). Trimming removed 5 bases from V and 2 bases from J; junction bases left unmatched: 12. CDR3 region: CASSTFPGLAGGPAYEQYF. In DNA, the CDR3 is TGTGCCAGCAGTACCTTCCCGGGACTAGCGGGAGGGCCGGCCTACGAGCAGTACTTC.

A few counts support this clone. The gene calls are TRBV7-2 and TRBJ2-3; 7 positions agree with TRBD2. Germline V gene data show CDR1 as SGHTA and CDR2 as FQGNSA. The V segment lost 5 bases and the J segment 5 bases; nucleotides outside the gene matches: 7. The CDR3 sequence is 14 residues long. The CDR3 loop reads CASSPLGEGDTQYF. The DNA for the CDR3 is TGTGCCAGCAGCCCACTAGGGGAGGGAGATACGCAGTATTTT.

This chain uses TRBV29-1 with TRBJ1-2; D uncertain. The CDR3 loop spans 12 amino acids. V was shortened by 4 bases and J by 4 bases, with 10 bases between the two germline ends. In germline, CDR1 is SQVTM, CDR2 ANQGSEA. CDR3 loop: CSVGFQAYGYTF. The CDR3 DNA reads TGCAGCGTTGGTTTCCAGGCCTATGGCTACACCTTC.